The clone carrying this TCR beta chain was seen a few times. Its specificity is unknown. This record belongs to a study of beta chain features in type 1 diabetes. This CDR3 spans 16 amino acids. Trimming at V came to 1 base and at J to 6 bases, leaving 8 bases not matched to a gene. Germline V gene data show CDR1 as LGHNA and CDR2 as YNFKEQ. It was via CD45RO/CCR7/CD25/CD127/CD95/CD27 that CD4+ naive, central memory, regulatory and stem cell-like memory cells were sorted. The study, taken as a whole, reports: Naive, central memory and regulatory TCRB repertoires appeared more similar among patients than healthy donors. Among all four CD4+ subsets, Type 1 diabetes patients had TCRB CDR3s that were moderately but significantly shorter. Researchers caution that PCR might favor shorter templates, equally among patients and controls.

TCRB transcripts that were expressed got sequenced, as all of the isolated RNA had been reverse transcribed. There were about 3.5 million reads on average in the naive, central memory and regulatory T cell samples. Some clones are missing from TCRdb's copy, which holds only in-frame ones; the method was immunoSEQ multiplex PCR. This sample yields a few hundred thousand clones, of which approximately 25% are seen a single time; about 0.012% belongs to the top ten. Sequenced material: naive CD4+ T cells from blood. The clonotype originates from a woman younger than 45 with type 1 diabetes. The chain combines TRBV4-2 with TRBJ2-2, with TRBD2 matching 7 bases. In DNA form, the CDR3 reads TGTGCCAGCAGCCAAGGGTCTGGCGGGAGATCCGGGGAGCTGTTTTTT. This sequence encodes CASSQGSGGRSGELFF.